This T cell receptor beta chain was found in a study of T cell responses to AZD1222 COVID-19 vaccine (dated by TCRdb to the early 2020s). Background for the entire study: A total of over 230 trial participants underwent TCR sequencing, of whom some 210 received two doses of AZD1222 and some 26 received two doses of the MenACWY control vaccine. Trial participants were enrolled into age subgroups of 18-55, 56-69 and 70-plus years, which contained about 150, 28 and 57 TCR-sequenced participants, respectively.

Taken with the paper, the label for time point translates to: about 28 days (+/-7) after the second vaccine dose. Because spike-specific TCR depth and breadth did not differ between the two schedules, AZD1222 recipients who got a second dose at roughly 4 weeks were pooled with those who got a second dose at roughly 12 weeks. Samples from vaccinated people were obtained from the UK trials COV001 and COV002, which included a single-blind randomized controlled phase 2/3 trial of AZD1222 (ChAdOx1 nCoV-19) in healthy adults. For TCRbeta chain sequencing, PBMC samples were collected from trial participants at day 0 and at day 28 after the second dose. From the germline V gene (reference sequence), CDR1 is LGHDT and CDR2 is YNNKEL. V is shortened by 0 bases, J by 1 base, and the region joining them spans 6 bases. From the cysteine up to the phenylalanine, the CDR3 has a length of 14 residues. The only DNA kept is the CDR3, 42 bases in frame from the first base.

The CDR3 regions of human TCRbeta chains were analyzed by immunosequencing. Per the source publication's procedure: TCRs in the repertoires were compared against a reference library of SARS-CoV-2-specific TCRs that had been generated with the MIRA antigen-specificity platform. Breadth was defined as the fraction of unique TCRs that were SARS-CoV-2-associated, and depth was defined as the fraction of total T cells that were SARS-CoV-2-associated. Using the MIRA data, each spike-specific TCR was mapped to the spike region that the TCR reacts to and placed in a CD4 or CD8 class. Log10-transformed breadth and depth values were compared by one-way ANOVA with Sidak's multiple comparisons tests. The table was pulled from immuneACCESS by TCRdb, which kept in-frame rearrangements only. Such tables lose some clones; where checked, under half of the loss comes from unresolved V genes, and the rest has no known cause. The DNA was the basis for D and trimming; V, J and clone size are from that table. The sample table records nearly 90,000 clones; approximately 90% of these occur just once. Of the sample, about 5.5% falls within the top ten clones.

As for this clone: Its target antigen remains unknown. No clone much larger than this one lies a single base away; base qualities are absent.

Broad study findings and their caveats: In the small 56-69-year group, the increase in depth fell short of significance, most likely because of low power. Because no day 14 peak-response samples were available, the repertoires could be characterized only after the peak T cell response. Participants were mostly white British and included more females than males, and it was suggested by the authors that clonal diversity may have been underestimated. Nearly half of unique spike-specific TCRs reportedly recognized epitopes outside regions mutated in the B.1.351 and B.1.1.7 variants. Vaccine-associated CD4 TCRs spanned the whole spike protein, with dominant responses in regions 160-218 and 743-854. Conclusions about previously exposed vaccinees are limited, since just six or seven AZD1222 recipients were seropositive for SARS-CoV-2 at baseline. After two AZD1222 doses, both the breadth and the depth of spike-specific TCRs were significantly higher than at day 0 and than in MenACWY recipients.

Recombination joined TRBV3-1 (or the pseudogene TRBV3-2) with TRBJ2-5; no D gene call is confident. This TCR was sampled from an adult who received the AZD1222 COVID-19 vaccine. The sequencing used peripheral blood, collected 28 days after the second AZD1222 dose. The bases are TGTGCCAGCAGCCAAGATAGGGCCCAAGAGACCCAGTACTTC. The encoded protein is CASSQDRAQETQYF.